This TCR beta chain was sequenced in a study of regulatory T cells in long-lasting Graves disease. This CDR3 comprises 15 residues. Germline V gene data show CDR1 as DFQATT and CDR2 as SNEGSKA (reference sequence). V was pared by 0 bases and J by 2 bases, with 13 bases between. Investigators prepared the TCR beta libraries by applying iRepertoire HTBI primers and Arm-PCR of CDR3 regions. TCRdb reprocessed the multiplex PCR reads with MiXCR, giving one entry per CDR3 protein. The top ten hold around a quarter of the sample, which has about 440,000 distinct CDR3 sequences, 15% to 20% seen once. Time point defined: newly diagnosed GD, antithyroid drugs for less than 3 months. PBMCs provided the RNA from which the TCR library was made. The patients were enrolled through endocrinology in Xi'an, China. These sequences were also reported in another study, on T cells in Graves' hyperthyroidism and ophthalmopathy.

The TCR sequence derives from a woman between 18 and 30 years old with Graves disease. The chain carries TRBV20-1 and TRBJ1-2; TRBD1 is a possible D gene (6 bases). This specimen consisted of peripheral blood mononuclear cells (PBMCs), obtained at new diagnosis, from a patient treated with antithyroid drugs. The CDR3 region has the DNA TGCAGTGCTAGAGATGCCAGGGGAGGGAACTATGGCTACACCTTC. Translation: CSARDARGGNYGYTF.